The rows below give T cell receptor beta chains drawn from one sample of a study of shared clonotypes between healthy human individuals. Here immunoSEQ multiplex PCR was the method, and the copy in TCRdb shows in-frame clones only, minus some. Found here are about 1.1 million clones, about 72% of them singletons; the top ten hold 0.89%. The source material was memory CD4+ T cells from PBMCs. These receptor sequences come from a young man in good health. Some clones in this sample may be carry-over from other donors' samples. The CDR3 runs from the conserved cysteine through the conserved F or W.

j_call v_call cdr3_aa
TRBJ2-7 TRBV6-6 CASGSIGGSYEQYF
TRBJ2-4 TRBV28 CASSPRGGAKNIQYF
TRBJ2-3 TRBV5-4 CASRSDRDTQYF
TRBJ2-1 TRBV28 CASSLLAGYEQFF
TRBJ2-3 TRBV10-3 CAIRRGQATGDTQYF
TRBJ1-1 TRBV6-1 CASSAQENTEAFF
TRBJ1-1 TRBV5-4 CASMEGGGGVSTEAFF
TRBJ1-2 TRBV14 CASSPGGGYGYTF
TRBJ2-3 TRBV4-1 CASSYGGRGTDTQYF
TRBJ2-3 TRBV5-4 CASSSRGGSTDTQYF
TRBJ1-2 TRBV2 CASSSDRGGYGYTF
TRBJ2-7 TRBV6-6 CASSYLSLAGDEQYF
TRBJ1-6 TRBV4-2 CASSQDLRGGISPLHF
TRBJ1-3 TRBV30 CAWSVGGGSNTIYF
TRBJ2-3 TRBV5-4 CASSTRLAGGTDTQYF
TRBJ2-3 TRBV28 CASSLGGDTQYF
TRBJ2-1 TRBV6-6 CASSYEGQGEQFF
TRBJ2-7 TRBV29-1 CSVGRTYEQYF
TRBJ2-2 TRBV6-1 CASSRLAGVVGELFF
TRBJ2-5 TRBV6-5 CASRLGFSQETQYF
TRBJ2-3 TRBV4-1 CASSQDQWGTSAYTQYF
TRBJ1-3 TRBV27 CASRSPDTGATIYF
TRBJ2-4 TRBV4-1 CASSQDPGQVVAKNIQYF
TRBJ1-3 TRBV5-1 CASSPGHGTGNTIYF
TRBJ2-3 TRBV9 CASSTITSGSTDTQYF
TRBJ2-7 TRBV7-8 CASRPSIGGVFEQYF